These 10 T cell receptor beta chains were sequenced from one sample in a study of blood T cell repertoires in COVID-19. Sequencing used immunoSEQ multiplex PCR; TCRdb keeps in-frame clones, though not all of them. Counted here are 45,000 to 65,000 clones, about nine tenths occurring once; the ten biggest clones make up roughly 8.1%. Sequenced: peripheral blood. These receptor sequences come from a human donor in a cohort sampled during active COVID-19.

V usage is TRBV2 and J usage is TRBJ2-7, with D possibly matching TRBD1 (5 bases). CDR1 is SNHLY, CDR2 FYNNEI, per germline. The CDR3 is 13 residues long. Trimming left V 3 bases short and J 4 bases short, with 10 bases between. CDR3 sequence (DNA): TGTGCCAGCAGTGATGACAGATCGTACGAGCAGTACTTC. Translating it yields CASSDDRSYEQYF.

The CDR3 sequence is CATKDSRNTEAFF. The CDR3 DNA reads TGTGCCACTAAGGACAGCCGAAACACTGAAGCTTTCTTT. J is TRBJ1-1 and V is TRBV24-1; the D gene is possibly TRBD1 (6 bases). The length of the CDR3 is 13 residues. Germline V gene sequence: CDR1 KGHDR, CDR2 SFDVKD. V gave up 10 bases and J gave up 2 bases, with 13 bases separating them.

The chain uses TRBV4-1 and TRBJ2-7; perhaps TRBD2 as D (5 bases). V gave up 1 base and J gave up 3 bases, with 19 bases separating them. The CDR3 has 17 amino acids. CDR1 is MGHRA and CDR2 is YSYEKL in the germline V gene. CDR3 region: CASSQVGQRLSHYEQYF. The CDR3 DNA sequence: TGCGCCAGCAGCCAAGTGGGTCAGAGACTATCTCACTACGAGCAGTACTTC.

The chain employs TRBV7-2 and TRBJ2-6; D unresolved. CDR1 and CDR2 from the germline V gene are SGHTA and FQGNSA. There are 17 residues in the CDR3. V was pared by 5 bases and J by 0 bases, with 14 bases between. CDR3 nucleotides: TGTGCCAGCAGCCTACGGGTCACGGGCTCTGGGGCCAACGTCCTGACTTTC. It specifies CASSLRVTGSGANVLTF.

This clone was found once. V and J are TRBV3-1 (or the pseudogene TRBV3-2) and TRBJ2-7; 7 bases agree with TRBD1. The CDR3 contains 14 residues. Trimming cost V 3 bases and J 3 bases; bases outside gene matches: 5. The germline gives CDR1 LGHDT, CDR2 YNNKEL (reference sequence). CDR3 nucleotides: TGTGCCAGCAGCCAGGGATACAGGGGCTACGAGCAGTACTTC. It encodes CASSQGYRGYEQYF.

CDR3 DNA sequence: TGTGCCAGCAGAACCGGGACTAGCCCAGATACGCAGTATTTT. It codes for CASRTGTSPDTQYF. The chain joins TRBV2 to TRBJ2-3, with TRBD2 identical over 9 bases. The germline gives CDR1 SNHLY, CDR2 FYNNEI. The CDR3 has 14 residues. The trim removed 6 bases at V and 4 bases at J, leaving 5 bases unmatched.

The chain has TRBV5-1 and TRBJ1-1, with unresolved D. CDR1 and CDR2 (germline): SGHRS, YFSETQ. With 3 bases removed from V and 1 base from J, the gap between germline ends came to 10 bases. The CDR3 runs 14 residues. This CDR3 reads CASSSDSTNTEAFF. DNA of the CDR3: TGCGCCAGCAGCTCGGACTCGACGAACACTGAAGCTTTCTTT.

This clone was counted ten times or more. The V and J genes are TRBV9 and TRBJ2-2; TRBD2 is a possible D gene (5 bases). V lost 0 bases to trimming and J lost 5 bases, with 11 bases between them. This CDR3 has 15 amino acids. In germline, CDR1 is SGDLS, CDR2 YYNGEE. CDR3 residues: CASSVDLTGTGELFF. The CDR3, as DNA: TGTGCCAGCAGCGTAGATCTTACGGGGACCGGGGAGCTGTTTTTT.

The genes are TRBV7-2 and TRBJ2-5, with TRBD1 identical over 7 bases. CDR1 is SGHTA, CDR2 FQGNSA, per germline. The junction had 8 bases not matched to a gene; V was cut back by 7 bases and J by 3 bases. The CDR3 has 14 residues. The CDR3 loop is CASKRGTEKETQYF. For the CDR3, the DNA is TGTGCCAGCAAAAGGGGGACAGAAAAAGAGACCCAGTACTTC. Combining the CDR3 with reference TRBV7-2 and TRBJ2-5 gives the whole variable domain GAGVSQSPSNKVTEKGKDVELRCDPISGHTALYWYRQSLGQGLEFLIYFQGNSAPDKSGLPSDRFSAERTGGSVSTLTIQRTQQEDSAVYLCASKRGTEKETQYFGPGTRLLVL.

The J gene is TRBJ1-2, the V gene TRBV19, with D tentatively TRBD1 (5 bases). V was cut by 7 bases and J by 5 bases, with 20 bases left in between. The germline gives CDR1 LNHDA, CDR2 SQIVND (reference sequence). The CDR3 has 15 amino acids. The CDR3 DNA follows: TGTGCCAGTACCTCGGGCGGCCAGGGTGGGTATGGCTACACCTTC. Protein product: CASTSGGQGGYGYTF.